This paragraph reports one TCR beta chain. Its antigen is not yet known. Base qualities are missing; no much larger clone stands one base away. The entry originates in a study of blood T cell repertoires in COVID-19 (TCRdb year 2020). At the level of the whole study: The collaborator samples originated in the United States, Italy and Spain and spanned the acute and convalescent phases of COVID-19. The prospective study material was composed of cDNA or gDNA derived from T cells, B-cell-depleted T cells, or PBMCs. Nearly every sample came with metadata listing a de-identified subject ID, COVID-19 status, age in years and sex. Deeply sampled blood TCRbeta repertoires from subjects exposed to, actively infected with, or recovered from COVID-19 were included in the dataset. The samples were drawn from the first 160 participants of the ongoing ImmuneRACE study and from some 1,300 subjects provided by 6 global collaborators. Where available, HLA class I and class II types were taken from metadata supplied by the sample provider and were not determined by assay-based typing. The repertoires were made available in a free public database intended to serve as a resource for research on the immune response to SARS-CoV-2.

The study at large found these results: Clinical and demographic metadata were provided uncurated, with the amount varying by source and participant.

A second Seattle source provided samples from volunteer blood donors who had recovered from COVID-19. Whole blood was collected in K2EDTA tubes by collaborating institutions according to the institutions' own protocols. For TCRbeta analysis, collaborators shipped samples in one of three forms: frozen whole blood, isolated PBMCs, or DNA extracted from either of those sample types. Taken from cysteine to phenylalanine, the CDR3 has 15 residues. CDR3 DNA only is kept here, 45 bases in frame from base 1. The germline V gene sets CDR1 to SGHTA and CDR2 to FQGTGA. V ends up 5 bases short and J 6 bases short, with an unmatched junction base count of 10. TCRbeta CDR3 regions were amplified from genomic DNA by means of the immunoSEQ Assay, a bias-controlled multiplex PCR. Concerning the study's data processing: Nucleated cell counts per sample were estimated from amplification of reference gene primers within the assay. To quantify the absolute abundance of each unique TCRbeta CDR3 rearrangement, sequence reads were collapsed and filtered. Productive Simpson clonality was computed per sample as the square root of Simpson's diversity index over productive rearrangements. TCRdb obtained this table from immuneACCESS and retained in-frame rearrangements with V and J assigned. These tables miss some clones; where compared with another copy, unresolved V genes account for less than half of the shortfall, and the remainder is unexplained. V and J calls and clone size are copied from that table; D and trimming were computed from the DNA. The sample yields about 190,000 clones; 85% to 90% were counted once. The ten largest account for 0.8% to 1% of the sample.

The chain is made from TRBV7-3 and TRBJ2-1; TRBD2 matches 7 bases in the middle. This sequence was found in a woman younger than 30 who had recovered from COVID-19. What was sequenced was peripheral blood. The sequenced DNA is TGTGCCAGCAGCCCGAGACTAGCTCCCTTCAATGAGCAGTTCTTC. This sequence encodes CASSPRLAPFNEQFF.